This T cell receptor (beta chain) derives from a study of CD8 T cells in Susac syndrome. Random hexamers primed reverse transcription of about 0.45 to 1 ug RNA. It was immunoSEQ multiplex PCR that amplified TCR beta CDR3 across 54 Vbeta and 13 Jbeta. Each CDR3 protein is one row after TCRdb ran MiXCR on the immunoSEQ multiplex PCR reads. This sample has 150,000 to 200,000 distinct CDR3 sequences, with roughly 94% found just once. The CDR3 contains 16 residues. The trim removed 10 bases at V and 0 bases at J, leaving 6 bases unmatched. Diagnostic criteria defined recently for definite or probable disease were met by the Susac syndrome patients.

This receptor was taken from a human donor with Susac syndrome. The chain couples TRBV23-1 to TRBJ2-1, with 13 bases fitting TRBD2. TRBV23-1 is placed among ORFs of uncertain function. The specimen was CD4+ T cells from PBMCs. CDR3 coding DNA: TGCGCCACCCCGGGACTAGCGGGGAGCTCCTACAATGAGCAGTTCTTC. Its protein is CATPGLAGSSYNEQFF.